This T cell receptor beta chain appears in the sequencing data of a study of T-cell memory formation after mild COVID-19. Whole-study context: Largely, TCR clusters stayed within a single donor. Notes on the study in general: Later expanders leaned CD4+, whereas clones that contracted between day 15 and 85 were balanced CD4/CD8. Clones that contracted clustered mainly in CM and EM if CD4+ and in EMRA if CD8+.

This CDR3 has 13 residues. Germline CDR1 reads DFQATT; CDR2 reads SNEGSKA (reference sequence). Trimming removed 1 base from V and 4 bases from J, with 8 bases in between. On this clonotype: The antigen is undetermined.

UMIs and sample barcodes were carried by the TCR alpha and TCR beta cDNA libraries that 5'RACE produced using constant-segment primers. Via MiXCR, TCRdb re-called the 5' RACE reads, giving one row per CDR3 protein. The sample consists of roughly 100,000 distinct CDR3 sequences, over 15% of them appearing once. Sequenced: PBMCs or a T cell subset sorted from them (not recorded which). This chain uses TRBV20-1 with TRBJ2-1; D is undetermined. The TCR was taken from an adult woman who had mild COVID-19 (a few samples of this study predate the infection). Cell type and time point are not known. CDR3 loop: CSARVPDYNEQFF. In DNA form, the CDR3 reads TGCAGTGCTAGAGTTCCCGATTACAATGAGCAGTTCTTC.